This paragraph covers one T cell receptor (beta chain) sequence. Per germline, CDR1 SNHLY and CDR2 FYNNEI. There are 15 residues in the CDR3. Primers used in a second PCR of roughly 7 to 12 cycles were a sample-barcoded 5' primer and a J-beta primer mix. TCRdb analysed the 5' RACE reads with MiXCR anew, one entry per CDR3 protein. Found here are about 830,000 distinct CDR3 sequences, under 80% of them singletons; the top ten hold about a quarter. Healthy Caucasian individuals from Russia aged 6 to 90 were enrolled as donors. These data belong to a study of blood T cells in healthy people across ages. Study-level background: Template switching captured about one barcoded beta molecule per two T cells.

This chain joins TRBV2 and TRBJ2-4; TRBD2 agrees at 10 bases. The end of the DNA is better explained by TRBJ2-7, so the J call may be wrong. The receptor was isolated from a man younger than 45 in good health. Source material: blood. CDR3 nucleotide sequence: TGTGCCAGCAGCGACCCGGGACTAGCGCATGACGAGCAGTACTTC. Its translation is CASSDPGLAHDEQYF.